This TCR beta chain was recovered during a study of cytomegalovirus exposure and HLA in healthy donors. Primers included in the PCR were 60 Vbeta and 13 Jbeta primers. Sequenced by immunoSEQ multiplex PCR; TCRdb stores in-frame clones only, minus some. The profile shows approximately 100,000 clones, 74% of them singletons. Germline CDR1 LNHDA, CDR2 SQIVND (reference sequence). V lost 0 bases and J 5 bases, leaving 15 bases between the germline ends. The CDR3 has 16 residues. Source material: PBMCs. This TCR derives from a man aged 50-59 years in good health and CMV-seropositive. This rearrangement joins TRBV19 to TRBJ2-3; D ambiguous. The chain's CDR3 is CASSIDRHPAEDTQYF. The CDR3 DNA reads TGTGCCAGTAGTATAGACAGACACCCAGCAGAAGATACGCAGTATTTT.